These 5 T cell receptor beta chains were sequenced from one sample in a study of blood T cell repertoires in COVID-19. Method: immunoSEQ multiplex PCR; TCRdb's copy keeps in-frame clones and lacks some. The sample holds around 90,000 clones, about 86% seen once. Sequencing used peripheral blood. The source of these receptors is a man aged 45-65 years with COVID-19, enrolled during active disease.

The chain employs TRBV9 and TRBJ1-6; D is possibly TRBD1 (6 bases). The CDR3 is 16 amino acids. V was trimmed by 0 bases and J by 6 bases, leaving 13 bases between them. The germline V gene encodes CDR1 SGDLS and CDR2 YYNGEE. The CDR3 DNA reads as TGTGCCAGCAGCGTAGGAGGTGAAGGGGGTAATTCACCCCTCCACTTT. It translates to CASSVGGEGGNSPLHF.

The gene calls are TRBV5-1 and TRBJ1-5, with D possibly matching TRBD1 (6 bases). Germline CDR1 SGHRS, CDR2 YFSETQ. Trimming removed 4 bases at V and 2 bases at J, with 16 bases between. This CDR3 is 16 amino acids long. CDR3 amino acids: CASSPGAGDGNQPQHF. In nucleotides, the CDR3 is TGCGCCAGCAGCCCGGGGGCGGGGGATGGCAATCAGCCCCAGCATTTT.

The J gene is TRBJ1-1, the V gene TRBV29-1; the D is unclear. V was pared by 1 base and J by 6 bases, with 3 bases between. This CDR3 is built from 10 residues. Germline lookup yields CDR1 SQVTM and CDR2 ANQGSEA. Here the CDR3 DNA reads TGCAGCGTTGAAGTATCTGAAGCTTTCTTT. This encodes CSVEVSEAFF.

This chain connects TRBV25-1 to TRBJ2-7, with a tentative D call TRBD2 (5 bases). This CDR3 has 14 amino acids. Germline loops: CDR1 MGHDK, CDR2 SYGVNS. The germline V and J ends were trimmed by 3 bases and 5 bases, with 14 bases remaining between them. CDR3 sequence: CASSEIASFHEQYF. As DNA, the CDR3 is TGTGCCAGCAGTGAGATCGCTAGCTTCCACGAGCAGTACTTC.

The V and J genes are TRBV6-4 and TRBJ1-2; D remains unclear. V lost 4 bases to trimming and J lost 6 bases, with 12 bases between them. Germline V gene sequence: CDR1 MRHNA, CDR2 SNTAGT. The CDR3 covers 13 residues. The CDR3 nucleotides read TGTGCCAGCAGTGGGAGCTTTCGGGATGGCTACACCTTC. Translated, it gives CASSGSFRDGYTF.